A single sample is the source of the 4 T cell receptor beta chains below, sequenced in a study of T cell responses to AZD1222 COVID-19 vaccine. Data came from immunoSEQ multiplex PCR; TCRdb stores just in-frame clones and leaves some out. The data hold approximately 150,000 clones, with about 90% observed a single time. The input for sequencing was peripheral blood, taken 28 days after the second AZD1222 dose. The receptor source for this set is an adult who received the AZD1222 COVID-19 vaccine.

This chain joins TRBV7-9 and TRBJ2-5; D is uncertain. CDR3 length: 13 amino acids. Trimming left V 5 bases short and J 3 bases short, with 10 bases between. Germline V lookup: CDR1 SEHNR, CDR2 FQNEAQ (reference sequence). Here the CDR3 DNA reads TGTGCCAGCAGCCAGCTTTCTAAAGAGACCCAGTACTTC. Amino acid sequence: CASSQLSKETQYF.

The V call is TRBV7-8, the J call TRBJ2-7; D call uncertain. CDR1 and CDR2 from the germline V gene are SGHVS and FQNEAQ. V gave up 1 base and J gave up 4 bases, with 5 bases separating them. The CDR3 spans 12 residues. CDR3 loop: CASSLGEYEQYF. In DNA, the CDR3 is TGTGCCAGCAGCTTAGGAGAATACGAGCAGTACTTC.

The chain recombines TRBV12-3 or TRBV12-4 with TRBJ2-1; D is unclear. V was cut by 5 bases and J by 10 bases, with 6 bases left in between. The CDR3 is made up of 10 amino acids. CDR3 sequence reads: CASSLGEQFF. The CDR3 DNA reads TGTGCCAGCAGTCTTGGGGAGCAGTTCTTC.

The V call is TRBV19, the J call TRBJ1-4; D uncertain. The germline V gene has CDR1 LNHDA and CDR2 SQIVND (reference sequence). The V end lost 3 bases, the J end lost 4 bases, and 15 bases lay between the germline ends. The CDR3 has 16 amino acids. In nucleotides, the CDR3 is TGTGCCAGTAGTATCGGGAACTGGCAGATTAATGAAAAACTGTTTTTT. It encodes CASSIGNWQINEKLFF. The entire variable domain, with the rest obtained from reference TRBV19 and TRBJ1-4, is as follows: DGGITQSPKYLFRKEGQNVTLSCEQNLNHDAMYWYRQDPGQGLRLIYYSQIVNDFQKGDIAEGYSVSREKKESFPLTVTSAQKNPTAFYLCASSIGNWQINEKLFFGSGTQLSVL.